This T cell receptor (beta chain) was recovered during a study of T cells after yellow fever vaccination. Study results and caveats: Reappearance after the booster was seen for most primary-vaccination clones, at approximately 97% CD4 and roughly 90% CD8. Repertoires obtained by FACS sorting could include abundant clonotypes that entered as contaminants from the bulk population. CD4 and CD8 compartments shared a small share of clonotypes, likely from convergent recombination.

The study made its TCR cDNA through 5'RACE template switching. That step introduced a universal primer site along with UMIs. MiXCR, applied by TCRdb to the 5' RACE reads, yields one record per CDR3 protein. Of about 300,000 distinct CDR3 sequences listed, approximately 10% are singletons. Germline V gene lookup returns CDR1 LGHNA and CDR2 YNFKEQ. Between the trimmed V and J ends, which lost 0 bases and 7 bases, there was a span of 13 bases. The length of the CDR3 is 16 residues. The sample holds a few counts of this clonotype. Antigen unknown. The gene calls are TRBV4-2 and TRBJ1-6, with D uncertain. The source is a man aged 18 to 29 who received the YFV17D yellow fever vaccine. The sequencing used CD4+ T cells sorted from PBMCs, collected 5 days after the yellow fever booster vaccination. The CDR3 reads CASSQDKGRSNSPLHF. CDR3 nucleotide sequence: TGTGCCAGCAGCCAAGATAAAGGCCGATCCAATTCACCCCTCCACTTT.